This TCR beta chain came from a study of cytomegalovirus exposure and HLA in healthy donors. Overall study context: A prior study identified 110 million or so unique TCR beta sequences from about 180 million T cells. Early on, a data release was issued that held roughly 80 million unique TCRs from HLA-typed donors.

Germline V gives CDR1 SNHLY, CDR2 FYNNEI. CDR3 length equals 12 residues. V lost 4 bases to trimming and J lost 7 bases, with 8 bases between them. This clone was picked up a small number of times. The PCR was carried out with 60 Vbeta primers and 13 Jbeta primers. Under the authors' procedure: Unique TCR beta chains totaled roughly 80 million in a later count, with roughly 12 million of them shared. TCRdb's table, derived via immunoSEQ multiplex PCR, lists solely in-frame clones and lacks some. V and J calls and clone size are copied from that table; D and trimming were computed from the DNA. The profile covers under 110,000 clones, with over 70% appearing a single time and about 10% taken by the ten largest.

V and J are TRBV2 and TRBJ1-5; D not certain. This receptor was obtained from a middle-aged man in good health and CMV-seronegative. The specimen sequenced was PBMCs. The CDR3 region is CASSVTEQPQHF. In DNA form, the CDR3 reads TGTGCCAGCAGTGTAACGGAGCAGCCCCAGCATTTT.